This paragraph reports one TCR beta chain. Clones were sequenced by immunoSEQ multiplex PCR, and TCRdb holds only the in-frame ones, with some missing. The repertoire holds some 96,000 clones, with over 80% as singletons. Germline V gene sequence: CDR1 DFQATT, CDR2 SNEGSKA (reference sequence). There are 15 residues in the CDR3. V lost 3 bases to trimming and J lost 5 bases; unmatched junction nucleotides: 11. The sample is drawn from a study of blood T cell repertoires in COVID-19. Study as a whole: Spain, Italy and the United States supplied samples that represented acute and convalescent COVID-19.

The rearrangement uses TRBV20-1 and TRBJ2-7, with TRBD2 identical over 9 bases. Sequencing was performed on peripheral blood. This TCR came from a man aged 50-59 years with active or convalescent COVID-19. CDR3 residues: CSASDAGGPTNEQYF. Here the CDR3 DNA reads TGCAGTGCTAGTGACGCGGGAGGGCCGACAAACGAGCAGTACTTC.